This entry is about one TCR beta chain. This sample is part of a study of identical twins. Unmatched junction bases numbered 8, after V lost 2 bases and J lost 8 bases. The CDR3 totals 16 residues. Germline V CDR1 and CDR2: SGHRS, YFSETQ. TCRdb called the 5' RACE reads again in MiXCR, with one record for every CDR3 protein. The sample carries approximately 490,000 distinct CDR3 sequences, about a fifth recorded once. Donors uniformly comprised healthy Caucasians. These sequences were also reported in another study, on yellow fever vaccine responses in identical twins. From that second work: Twins' vaccine T cell response reportedly gave the appearance of partial convergence and partial personalization.

V gene TRBV5-1 combines with J gene TRBJ2-1, with 12 positions matching TRBD1. This TCR came from a young woman in good health. The sequencing input was CD4+ T cells sorted from blood. The chain's CDR3 is CASSFPGTGGTDEQFF. The CDR3 DNA reads as TGCGCCAGCAGCTTTCCCGGGACAGGGGGCACGGATGAGCAGTTCTTC.